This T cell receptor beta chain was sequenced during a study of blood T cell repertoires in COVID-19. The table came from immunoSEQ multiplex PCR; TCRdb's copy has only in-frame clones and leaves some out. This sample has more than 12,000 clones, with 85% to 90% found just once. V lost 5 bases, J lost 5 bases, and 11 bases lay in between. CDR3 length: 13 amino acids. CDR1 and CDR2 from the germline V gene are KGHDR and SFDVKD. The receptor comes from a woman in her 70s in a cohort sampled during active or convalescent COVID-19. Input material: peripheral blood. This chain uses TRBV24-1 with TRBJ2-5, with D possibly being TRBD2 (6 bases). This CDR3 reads CATSGAGLETQYF. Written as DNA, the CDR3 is TGTGCCACCAGTGGAGCGGGTTTGGAGACCCAGTACTTC.